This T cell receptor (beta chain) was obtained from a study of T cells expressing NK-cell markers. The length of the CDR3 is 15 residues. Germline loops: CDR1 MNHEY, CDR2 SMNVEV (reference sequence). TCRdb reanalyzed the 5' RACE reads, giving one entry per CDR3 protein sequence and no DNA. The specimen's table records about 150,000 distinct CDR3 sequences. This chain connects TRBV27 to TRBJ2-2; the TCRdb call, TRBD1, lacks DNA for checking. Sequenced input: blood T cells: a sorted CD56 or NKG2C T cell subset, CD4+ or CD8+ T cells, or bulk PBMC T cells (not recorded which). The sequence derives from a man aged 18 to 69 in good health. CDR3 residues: CASSPWYIGTGELFF.